The following is a T cell receptor (beta chain) sequence with its context. The data were taken from a study of response to subunit inactivated influenza vaccine. Germline values: CDR1 MDHEN, CDR2 SYDVKM. The CDR3 runs 13 residues. V lost 5 bases and J lost 3, with 11 bases in between. TCRdb re-called the RT-PCR reads through MiXCR, storing one row per CDR3 protein. The data contain more than 550,000 distinct CDR3 sequences, roughly 12% of them singletons. These data also formed part of another study, on T cells expressing NK-cell markers. That paper states: TCR beta cDNA was made by 5'RACE template switching with UMIs. Dominant NKG2C+ clonotypes were found to form about 1.0-7.5% of CD8+ T cells in over five donors. Topping the CD3+CD56-NKG2C+ fraction as well were these clonotypes, in a few donors. Clarity on HCMV specificity was lacking for the expanded NKG2C+ T cell clones.

The TCR was taken from a man in his fifties who received an inactivated influenza vaccine. The chain has TRBV28 and TRBJ2-7, with D perhaps matching TRBD2 (5 bases). The sample was PBMCs from blood, taken on the day of vaccination. The CDR3 bases are TGTGCCAGCAGTGAGAGCGGAGTCTACGAGCAGTACTTC. It is translated as CASSESGVYEQYF.